Listed below are T cell receptor beta chains from one sample, sequenced in a study of shared clonotypes between healthy human individuals. The repertoire was sequenced with immunoSEQ multiplex PCR; TCRdb's copy has only in-frame clones and lacks some. The sample comprises about 2.3 million clones, about nine tenths of which are singletons, and about 0.36% rests with the top ten. Sequencing was performed on naive CD4+ T cells from PBMCs. These receptors were obtained from a man between 18 and 35 years old in good health. Some clones in this sample may be carry-over from other donors' samples. The CDR3 runs from the conserved cysteine through the conserved F or W. D genes are given only for firm matches. Some rows have no size entry. The others give once, few or many, or a class for an expanded clone.

v_call	clone_size	j_call	d_call	cdr3_nt	cdr3_aa
TRBV5-1	.	TRBJ2-1	.	TGCGCCAGCAGCCCTACTCCCGGCTCGCAGGAGCAGTTCTTC	CASSPTPGSQEQFF
TRBV6-5	.	TRBJ2-7	TRBD1	TGTGCCAGCAGTTACTCGGGACAGGGGGCCGGTAAGCAGTACTTC	CASSYSGQGAGKQYF
TRBV9	.	TRBJ2-1	.	TGTGCCAGCAGCGTAGATAGCGGCCAATTTTACAATGAGCAGTTCTTC	CASSVDSGQFYNEQFF
TRBV7-2	.	TRBJ1-1	.	TGTGCCAGCGCCCCGAAAGGACAGCGCAAACCTTTCTTT	CASAPKGQRKPFF
TRBV7-3	.	TRBJ2-1	.	TGTGCCAGCAGCGCGGATGCCTACAATGAGCAGTTCTTC	CASSADAYNEQFF
TRBV7-3	.	TRBJ2-7	TRBD2	TGTGCCAGCAGCCCAGGGACTAGCGGGACGTATGGCGAGCAGTACTTC	CASSPGTSGTYGEQYF
TRBV11-2	once	TRBJ2-1	.	TGTGCCAGCTCCCCATTTCCCTACAATGAGCAGTTCTTC	CASSPFPYNEQFF
TRBV7-2	.	TRBJ1-4	.	TGTGCCAGCAGCTTAGTTCGTGGGGAAAAACTGTTTTTT	CASSLVRGEKLFF
TRBV7-2	.	TRBJ2-2	.	TGTGCCAGCAGCTTAAAATCGGCGAGCTCCGGGGAGCTGTTTTTT	CASSLKSASSGELFF
TRBV7-3	.	TRBJ2-3	TRBD2	TGTGCCAGCAGCTGGACTAGCGGGAGCGCAGATACGCAGTATTTT	CASSWTSGSADTQYF
TRBV2	.	TRBJ2-7	.	TGTGCCAGCAGTGAACAGGTTATTTCGGGATACGAGCAGTACTTC	CASSEQVISGYEQYF
TRBV4-1	.	TRBJ1-3	TRBD1	TGCGCCAGCAGCCAAGCCGGGACAGGGGGCTCTGGAAACACCATATATTTT	CASSQAGTGGSGNTIYF
TRBV11-2	.	TRBJ1-3	.	TGTGCCAGCGCTATCTCTGGAAACACCATATATTTT	CASAISGNTIYF
TRBV28	.	TRBJ1-1	.	TGTGCCAGTGCTCCCCTAGTCACTGAAGCTTTCTTT	CASAPLVTEAFF
TRBV30	.	TRBJ1-1	TRBD1	TGTGCCTGGAGGACAGGGGGCGGGAGTGAAGCTTTCTTT	CAWRTGGGSEAFF
TRBV20-1	.	TRBJ2-1	.	TGCAGTGCTAGCTCATACAATGAGCAGTTCTTC	CSASSYNEQFF
TRBV7-2	.	TRBJ2-2	.	TGTGCCAGCAGCGGGGGGTCGAGGAACACCGGGGAGCTGTTTTTT	CASSGGSRNTGELFF
TRBV7-6	.	TRBJ2-5	TRBD2	TGTGCCAGCAGCCAAATCGCCGGGACTAGCCCAGAGACCCAGTACTTC	CASSQIAGTSPETQYF
TRBV10-3	.	TRBJ2-3	TRBD2	TGTGCCATCAGAACTAGCGGAGCCACAGATACGCAGTATTTT	CAIRTSGATDTQYF
TRBV5-4	.	TRBJ2-6	.	TGTGCCAGCAGCTTGAGCGGATCTGGGGCCAACGTCCTGACTTTC	CASSLSGSGANVLTF
TRBV7-9	.	TRBJ2-3	.	TGTGCCAGCAGCTTAGAGAGGGGAAACACAGATACGCAGTATTTT	CASSLERGNTDTQYF
TRBV6-5	.	TRBJ2-7	TRBD2	TGTGCCACCCGACTAGCGGGAGGTTCCGAGCAGTACTTC	CATRLAGGSEQYF
TRBV7-3	.	TRBJ1-2	TRBD1	TGTGCCAGCAGCTCATCGACAGGGGGCGGCTACACCTTC	CASSSSTGGGYTF
TRBV5-1	few	TRBJ2-1	TRBD2	TGCGCCAGCAGCTTGGGACTAGCGGGCTACAATGAGCAGTTCTTC	CASSLGLAGYNEQFF
TRBV28	.	TRBJ1-1	.	TGTGCCAGCAGTTCCCCGACAGCCCCGAACACTGAAGCTTTCTTT	CASSSPTAPNTEAFF
TRBV5-4	.	TRBJ2-1	.	TGTGCCAGCAGCCCGGCGGTCGATGAGCAGTTCTTC	CASSPAVDEQFF
TRBV29-1	.	TRBJ2-5	.	TGCAGCGCACGTAGTGTGGGAGAGACCCAGTACTTC	CSARSVGETQYF
TRBV9	.	TRBJ1-2	.	TGTGCCAGCAGCCTACAGGTTGCAGCTAACTATGGCTACACCTTC	CASSLQVAANYGYTF
TRBV14	once	TRBJ2-7	.	TGTGCCAGCAGCCATTTGTTCCGGGGACCCTACGAGCAGTACTTC	CASSHLFRGPYEQYF
TRBV6-6	.	TRBJ2-3	.	TGTGCCAGCACCGAAACTAGGGTACAGAGCACAGATACGCAGTATTTT	CASTETRVQSTDTQYF